The next 3 T cell receptor beta chains were all read from a single sample in a study of blood T cell repertoires in COVID-19. The assay was immunoSEQ multiplex PCR, and TCRdb's table has in-frame clones only and misses some. The sample has more than 100,000 clones, about four fifths seen once. The source material was peripheral blood. The source is a woman aged 45-65 years with acute or convalescent COVID-19.

The chain uses TRBV10-1 and TRBJ2-3; 11 positions agree with TRBD2. Germline lookup yields CDR1 WNHNN and CDR2 SYGVQD (reference sequence). V trimming: 6 bases; J trimming: 3 bases; junction bases outside the gene matches: 14. The CDR3 is 18 amino acids. The CDR3 DNA reads as TGCGCCAGCAGCCCCGGGGTAGCGGGGGGGCGTCTGACAGATACGCAGTATTTT. It encodes CASSPGVAGGRLTDTQYF.

This sequence joins TRBV18 and TRBJ2-1; 8 bases map to TRBD1. CDR3 length: 16 residues. Trimming removed 2 bases from V and 2 bases from J; junction bases left unmatched: 5. Germline V gives CDR1 KGHSH, CDR2 LQKENI. DNA for the CDR3: TGTGCCAGCTCACCAGGGGTACAGGGGGCCTACAATGAGCAGTTCTTC. As protein: CASSPGVQGAYNEQFF.

The table lists this clone with a few counts. This sequence joins TRBV14 and TRBJ2-3; D might be TRBD2 (5 bases). The germline V and J ends were trimmed by 3 bases and 2 bases, with 21 bases remaining between them. Germline V lookup: CDR1 SGHDN, CDR2 FVKESK. This CDR3 has 18 amino acids. CDR3 region: CASSQETAQAGNTDTQYF. The CDR3 region has the DNA TGTGCCAGCAGCCAGGAAACCGCTCAGGCGGGTAACACAGATACGCAGTATTTT.